This T cell receptor beta chain originates from a study of blood T cell repertoires in COVID-19 (dated by TCRdb to about 2020). With respect to the entire study: Samples covering the acute and convalescent phases of COVID-19 were provided by collaborators in the United States, Italy and Spain. The prospective study material was composed of cDNA or gDNA derived from T cells, B-cell-depleted T cells, or PBMCs. The dataset comprised deeply sampled blood TCRbeta repertoires from subjects exposed to, actively infected with, or recovered from COVID-19. The repertoires were released in a freely available public database intended as a resource for research on the immune response to SARS-CoV-2. Samples were obtained from the ongoing ImmuneRACE study (first 160 participants) and from approximately 1,200 subjects provided by 6 global collaborators. A de-identified subject ID, COVID-19 status, age in years and sex were almost always included in the sample metadata. Where available, HLA class I and class II types were taken from metadata supplied by the sample provider and were not determined by assay-based typing.

In the case of this clone: No cognate antigen has been identified for it. No qualities accompany the bases; no much larger clone lies one base away.

Points the paper makes about the study in general: How much clinical and demographic metadata was included differed by source and by participant, and the metadata was provided uncurated.

Enrolling through a virtual design, the prospective study's participants ranged in age from roughly 18 to 95 years and lived across about two dozen United States geographic areas. Cohort assignment in the prospective study relied on participant-reported clinical history from a screening survey and a study questionnaire. ImmuneRACE Cohort 3 recovered participants were defined by two consecutive negative NP/OP PCR tests, healthcare professional clearance, or symptom resolution. Each participant in the prospective study had whole blood, serum and a nasopharyngeal or oropharyngeal swab collected by mobile phlebotomists. Prospective study participants could optionally give additional blood draws and questionnaires over an approximately 2-month period. Prospective study blood samples were shipped either frozen or at room temperature before DNA extraction. The immunoSEQ Assay, a bias-controlled multiplex PCR, was used to amplify TCRbeta CDR3 regions from genomic DNA. The authors' pipeline ran thus. The number of nucleated cells in each sample was estimated from the amplification of reference gene primers within the assay. Sequence reads were collapsed and filtered to measure the absolute abundance of every unique TCRbeta CDR3 rearrangement. For each sample, productive Simpson clonality was calculated by taking the square root of Simpson's diversity index across productive rearrangements. Here the immuneACCESS table is served through TCRdb, limited to in-frame sequences with V and J called. Missing clones are a known gap in these copies; in checked studies unresolved V genes cover under half, and the rest lacks a known reason. The V and J calls and the clone size are those of that table, but D and trimming were determined from the DNA. Across this sample there are a few hundred thousand clones, with about 85% seen only once. The top ten clonotypes cover about 2.3% of the sample.

This receptor was obtained from a woman between 50 and 59 years old who had recovered from COVID-19. The sample was PBMCs or T cells enriched from blood (not recorded which).

The sequenced DNA: TGTGCCTGGAAAGGGGTCTATGGCTACACCTTC. Its coded protein is CAWKGVYGYTF. The sequence links TRBV30 to TRBJ1-2; the D segment could be TRBD1, given 5 matching bases. The germline V gene (reference sequence) sets CDR1 to GTSNPN and CDR2 to SVGIG. Relative to germline, V is 4 bases shorter and J is 4 bases shorter, with 7 bases between their ends. The CDR3 runs 11 residues from the cysteine to the phenylalanine. CDR3 DNA only is kept here, 33 bases in frame from base 1.